The 24 T cell receptor beta chains in this list originate from one sample, sequenced in a study of blood T cells in healthy people across ages. For the second PCR, which ran for roughly 7 to 11 cycles, a sample-barcoded 5' primer and a J-beta primer mix were used. Using its own MiXCR run on the 5' RACE reads, TCRdb lists one record per CDR3 protein. The sample gives 1.5 million or so distinct CDR3 sequences, roughly 40% of which show up once; roughly 7.9% is in the top ten. The sequencing input was blood. The receptors here all came from a woman aged 18-29 years in good health.

The chain recombines TRBV4-1 with TRBJ2-1; 11 bases are shared with TRBD2. V gave up 5 bases and J gave up 6 bases; unmatched junction bases: 15. CDR3 size: 18 residues. Germline V gene lookup returns CDR1 MGHRA and CDR2 YSYEKL. CDR3 in DNA: TGCGCCAGCAGCTCGCAGACCTCCGGGACTAGCGGCCTCAATGAGCAGTTCTTC. Its translation is CASSSQTSGTSGLNEQFF.

Points on this clonotype: The junction shows a germline mismatch at one end, possibly a read error. The J gene is TRBJ2-7, the V gene TRBV7-7; weak D call: TRBD2 (5 bases). The CDR3 has 13 amino acids. Germline V lookup: CDR1 SSHAT, CDR2 FNYEAQ (reference sequence). The CDR3 reads CASSSHRGYEQYF. Here the CDR3 DNA reads TGTGCTAGCAGCAGCCACCGGGGTTACGAGCAGTACTTC.

Concerning this clonotype: An end of the junction differs from the germline gene, which may be a read error. The rearrangement joins TRBV27 to TRBJ2-4; D gene unclear. The J call may be mistaken, given a closer DNA end match to TRBJ2-7. The germline V gene has CDR1 MNHEY and CDR2 SMNVEV (reference sequence). This CDR3 comprises 13 residues. The CDR3: CAGSFTISYEQYF. DNA of the CDR3: TGTGCCGGCAGTTTTACTATTTCCTACGAGCAGTACTTC.

The chain employs TRBV24-1 and TRBJ2-4, with 9 nucleotides matching TRBD1. V was clipped by 2 bases and J by 5 bases; unmatched bases: 6. CDR1 and CDR2 from the germline V gene are KGHDR and SFDVKD. CDR3 length: 16 residues. The CDR3 region is CATSDWTGEGENIQYF. For the CDR3, the DNA is TGTGCCACCAGTGATTGGACAGGGGAGGGGGAAAACATTCAGTACTTC.

The genes are TRBV7-2 and TRBJ2-3, with a weak D call TRBD1 (5 bases). Per the germline V gene, CDR1 is SGHTA and CDR2 is FQGNSA. The CDR3 has 15 amino acids. Trimming took off 5 bases at V and 2 bases at J, with 14 bases between the two ends. The CDR3 coding sequence is TGTGCCAGCAGCGGGGATGACAGACTCACAGATACGCAGTATTTT. Residues: CASSGDDRLTDTQYF.

Points on this clonotype: A much larger clone is a single base away; this may be a read error. This sequence joins TRBV12-3 or TRBV12-4 and TRBJ2-7; D may be TRBD1 or TRBD2 (5 bases each). The CDR3 runs 14 residues. V lost 1 base, J lost 2 bases, and 9 bases lay in between. CDR3 loop: CASSLGDEPYEQYF. CDR3 DNA sequence: TGTGCCAGCAGTTTAGGGGACGAACCCTACGAGCAGTACTTC.

There are a few counts of this clonotype. J is TRBJ2-2 and V is TRBV4-1; no clear D. V was shortened by 6 bases and J by 6 bases, with 8 bases between the two germline ends. Germline V gives CDR1 MGHRA, CDR2 YSYEKL. The CDR3 runs 12 residues. DNA for the CDR3: TGCGCCAGCAGATCCACCTCCGGGGAGCTGTTTTTT. Translation: CASRSTSGELFF.

The sample holds a few counts of this clonotype. The chain couples TRBV29-1 to TRBJ2-7, with TRBD2 matching 7 bases. Trimming cost V 6 bases and J 0 bases; bases outside gene matches: 5. Germline CDR1 and CDR2: SQVTM and ANQGSEA. The CDR3 has 13 residues. The CDR3 sequence: CSVGGKTSYEQYF. CDR3 coding DNA: TGCAGCGTGGGGGGGAAGACCTCCTACGAGCAGTACTTC.

This clonotype was counted between two and nine times. The chain employs TRBV25-1 and TRBJ1-6; 9 bases are a match to TRBD1. CDR3 length equals 13 residues. CDR1 MGHDK and CDR2 SYGVNS come from the germline V gene. The trim removed 8 bases at V and 9 bases at J, leaving 5 bases unmatched. The CDR3 sequence: CASQETGGSPLHF. As DNA, the CDR3 is TGTGCCAGCCAGGAGACAGGGGGTTCACCCCTCCACTTT.

This chain uses TRBV10-3 with TRBJ2-2; 7 nucleotides agree with TRBD2. Germline V gene lookup returns CDR1 ENHRY and CDR2 SYGVKD. V was clipped by 7 bases and J by 4 bases; unmatched bases: 6. The CDR3 has 14 residues. CDR3 DNA sequence: TGTGCCATCACGCGCGGGGGAGGCACCGGGGAGCTGTTTTTT. Translation: CAITRGGGTGELFF.

This chain uses TRBV5-1 with TRBJ1-1; D remains ambiguous. Between the trimmed V and J ends, which lost 0 bases and 5 bases, there was a span of 8 bases. Germline-derived CDR1 and CDR2 are SGHRS and YFSETQ. The CDR3 extends over 13 amino acids. CDR3 nucleotide sequence: TGCGCCAGCAGCTTGGCGGGAGTGACTGAAGCTTTCTTT. The encoded protein is CASSLAGVTEAFF. Supplemented by reference TRBV5-1 and TRBJ1-1, the full variable domain reads KAGVTQTPRYLIKTRGQQVTLSCSPISGHRSVSWYQQTPGQGLQFLFEYFSETQRNKGNFPGRFSGRQFSNSRSEMNVSTLELGDSALYLCASSLAGVTEAFFGQGTRLTVV.

The gene calls are TRBV4-1 and TRBJ2-7; D not resolved. This CDR3 is built from 15 residues. Deletions cut 2 bases from V and 3 bases from J, with 14 bases between. CDR1 is MGHRA, CDR2 YSYEKL, per germline. The CDR3 reads CASSQTSSPNYEQYF. The CDR3 DNA reads TGCGCCAGCAGCCAAACCTCCTCCCCCAACTACGAGCAGTACTTC.

J is TRBJ2-1 and V is TRBV7-8; D unresolved. The germline V gene has CDR1 SGHVS and CDR2 FQNEAQ. Trimming cost V 4 bases and J 3 bases, with 16 bases left between them. There are 16 residues in the CDR3. The CDR3 here is CASSSTTWGGYNEQFF. The CDR3 DNA reads as TGTGCCAGCAGCTCCACGACCTGGGGTGGCTACAATGAGCAGTTCTTC.

This clonotype was counted ten times or more. This chain connects TRBV28 to TRBJ2-1; 7 nucleotides match TRBD1. V gave up 5 bases and J gave up 9 bases; unmatched junction bases: 4. The CDR3 is 12 amino acids. Germline V CDR1 and CDR2: MDHEN, SYDVKM. For the CDR3, the DNA is TGTGCCAGCAGTCGACAGGGCGGTGAGCAGTTCTTC. Its protein product is CASSRQGGEQFF.

The gene calls are TRBV20-1 and TRBJ1-6; no reliable D call. Germline V gene lookup returns CDR1 DFQATT and CDR2 SNEGSKA (reference sequence). This CDR3 is built from 17 residues. V was clipped by 1 base and J by 5 bases, with 18 bases between them. CDR3 in amino acids: CSARVPVEGGNNSPLHF. The CDR3 nucleotides read TGCAGTGCTAGAGTCCCCGTGGAGGGAGGGAATAATTCACCCCTCCACTTT.

A few counts support this clonotype. The V gene is TRBV28, the J gene TRBJ1-5, with TRBD1 as a possible D gene (6 bases). CDR1 is MDHEN, CDR2 SYDVKM, per germline. CDR3 size: 17 residues. Trimming pared 5 bases from V and 0 bases from J, leaving 17 bases between. This chain's CDR3 is CASSPPHGTLSNQPQHF. The CDR3, as DNA: TGTGCCAGCAGTCCTCCTCACGGGACACTTAGCAATCAGCCCCAGCATTTT.

The chain combines TRBV10-3 with TRBJ1-2; 7 bases match TRBD1. With 1 base clipped from V and 1 base from J, the junction kept 3 bases outside the gene matches. Germline values: CDR1 ENHRY, CDR2 SYGVKD. CDR3 size: 15 residues. CDR3 DNA: TGTGCCATCAGTGAGTTCGGGACAGATAACTATGGCTACACCTTC. This encodes CAISEFGTDNYGYTF.

This clonotype was recorded only once. At one boundary the junction diverges from the germline segment, which might be a read error. The V gene is TRBV27, the J gene TRBJ1-2; weak D call: TRBD1 (6 bases). The germline gives CDR1 MNHEY, CDR2 SMNVEV (reference sequence). This CDR3 has 15 amino acids. The CDR3 DNA sequence: TGTGCCAGCAGTTCTGGAACCAGGGGTCGCGCTGGCCACACCTTC. Amino acid sequence: CASSSGTRGRAGHTF.

The chain carries TRBV5-1 and TRBJ2-7; D is possibly TRBD2 (5 bases). The better agreement between TRBJ2-5 and the DNA end casts doubt on the J call. Per the germline V gene, CDR1 is SGHRS and CDR2 is YFSETQ. There are 13 residues in the CDR3. CDR3: CASSRPGGETQYF. The CDR3, as DNA: TGCGCCAGCAGCCGACCAGGCGGGGAGACCCAGTACTTC.

The chain uses TRBV2 and TRBJ2-3; the D gene is possibly TRBD2 (6 bases). Germline V gives CDR1 SNHLY, CDR2 FYNNEI. CDR3 length: 16 residues. Trimming took 7 bases from V and 6 from J, leaving 23 bases between them. In DNA, the CDR3 is TGTGCCAGCAATACGGGGACCCCCACCGGAGGGGATACGCAGTATTTT. As protein: CASNTGTPTGGDTQYF.

The gene calls are TRBV11-2 and TRBJ2-3, with 9 positions matching TRBD1. Trimming removed 0 bases from V and 6 bases from J; junction bases left unmatched: 7. CDR1 is SGHAT and CDR2 is FQNNGV in the germline V gene. The CDR3 has 16 amino acids. This chain's CDR3 is CASSLDVTGGWDTQYF. The CDR3 DNA reads TGTGCCAGCAGCTTAGACGTGACAGGGGGTTGGGATACGCAGTATTTT.

The V gene is TRBV12-3 or TRBV12-4, the J gene TRBJ2-7, with D perhaps matching TRBD2 (6 bases). V was trimmed by 7 bases and J by 5 bases, leaving 18 bases between them. The CDR3 runs 14 residues. CDR3 amino acids: CASTDRDSHDEQYF. Here the CDR3 DNA reads TGTGCCAGCACGGACCGGGACTCTCACGACGAGCAGTACTTC.

V gene TRBV12-3 or TRBV12-4 combines with J gene TRBJ2-7, with D possibly being TRBD2 (7 bases). Trimming pared 6 bases from V and 6 bases from J, leaving 24 bases between. This CDR3 has 16 residues. CDR3 nucleotides: TGTGCCAGCAGCTCGACCGCGGGGGCCCTCAATGGCGAGCAGTACTTC. As protein: CASSSTAGALNGEQYF.

This clonotype was observed a handful of times. V and J are TRBV6-1 and TRBJ1-2; no firm D call. Per the germline V gene, CDR1 is MNHNS and CDR2 is SASEGT. This CDR3 contains 15 residues. The V end lost 6 bases, the J end lost 4 bases, and 18 bases lay between the germline ends. CDR3 bases: TGTGCCAGCAGCGGCCCAAGGAGATCGATCTATGGCTACACCTTC. Protein: CASSGPRRSIYGYTF.